The rows below give T cell receptor beta chains drawn from one sample of a study of shared clonotypes between healthy human individuals. The protocol was immunoSEQ multiplex PCR, while the TCRdb copy is restricted to in-frame clones and leaves out a portion. The sample has more than 500,000 clones, about 95% seen once. Sequencing input: naive CD8+ T cells sorted from blood. Receptor source: a woman younger than 45 in good health. CDR3s include the opening cysteine and the closing phenylalanine or tryptophan. The order of the fields is D gene, J gene, V gene, CDR3 protein. The D gene is left open where the match is weak.

d_call: NA
j_call: TRBJ2-2
v_call: TRBV30
cdr3_aa: CAWDTGELFF

d_call: NA
j_call: TRBJ2-6
v_call: TRBV27
cdr3_aa: CASTVDSRRAGANVLTF

d_call: NA
j_call: TRBJ1-2
v_call: TRBV7-8
cdr3_aa: CASNPGNDGGYTF

d_call: NA
j_call: TRBJ1-1
v_call: TRBV7-9
cdr3_aa: CASSLVGGENTEAFF

d_call: NA
j_call: TRBJ1-1
v_call: TRBV4-1
cdr3_aa: CASSRGSRNTEAFF

d_call: NA
j_call: TRBJ1-5
v_call: TRBV6-5
cdr3_aa: CASRGSGRYQPQHF

d_call: NA
j_call: TRBJ1-1
v_call: TRBV19
cdr3_aa: CASSAVEAFF

d_call: TRBD2
j_call: TRBJ2-7
v_call: TRBV7-9
cdr3_aa: CASSYSSGGSYEQYF

d_call: NA
j_call: TRBJ1-6
v_call: TRBV27
cdr3_aa: CASSSGTGSPLHF

d_call: NA
j_call: TRBJ1-6
v_call: TRBV27
cdr3_aa: CASSSDGGPRSPLHF

d_call: TRBD2
j_call: TRBJ2-7
v_call: TRBV9
cdr3_aa: CASSVGGSSELYEQYF

d_call: TRBD1
j_call: TRBJ2-7
v_call: TRBV4-1
cdr3_aa: CASSQGTGSPYEQYF

d_call: NA
j_call: TRBJ1-3
v_call: TRBV5-5
cdr3_aa: CASSSPEWKSYPGNTIYF

d_call: TRBD2
j_call: TRBJ2-3
v_call: TRBV19
cdr3_aa: CATLPFGGSFTDTQYF

d_call: TRBD1
j_call: TRBJ2-7
v_call: TRBV7-2
cdr3_aa: CASSLLPRQGSYEQYF

d_call: TRBD2
j_call: TRBJ2-1
v_call: TRBV11-2
cdr3_aa: CASTDPGLASYNEQFF

d_call: NA
j_call: TRBJ2-1
v_call: TRBV4-1
cdr3_aa: CASSQAGTNEQFF

d_call: TRBD2
j_call: TRBJ2-3
v_call: TRBV7-6
cdr3_aa: CASSLVPGGPGDTQYF

d_call: TRBD2
j_call: TRBJ2-7
v_call: TRBV27
cdr3_aa: CASSPPRREGSYEQYF

d_call: NA
j_call: TRBJ2-1
v_call: TRBV7-9
cdr3_aa: CASRPQTGLTFDEQFF

d_call: NA
j_call: TRBJ1-1
v_call: TRBV11-2
cdr3_aa: CASSLGGVNTEAFF

d_call: NA
j_call: TRBJ2-3
v_call: TRBV7-8
cdr3_aa: CASSLGFGGLPTDTQYF

d_call: NA
j_call: TRBJ2-1
v_call: TRBV27
cdr3_aa: CASSPNYNEQFF

d_call: NA
j_call: TRBJ2-1
v_call: TRBV9
cdr3_aa: CASSLRAGGNEQFF

d_call: NA
j_call: TRBJ1-4
v_call: TRBV19
cdr3_aa: CASSIGPEGEKLFF

d_call: TRBD2
j_call: TRBJ2-1
v_call: TRBV10-2
cdr3_aa: CASAQRDHSYNEQFF

d_call: NA
j_call: TRBJ1-4
v_call: TRBV15
cdr3_aa: CATSVTVATNEKLFF

d_call: NA
j_call: TRBJ2-5
v_call: TRBV11-3
cdr3_aa: CASSPTGASETQYF

d_call: NA
j_call: TRBJ2-3
v_call: TRBV5-4
cdr3_aa: CASSSIGRGKADTQYF

d_call: NA
j_call: TRBJ2-7
v_call: TRBV5-5
cdr3_aa: CASSLGLEQYF

d_call: NA
j_call: TRBJ2-7
v_call: TRBV5-1
cdr3_aa: CASSGDSYEQYF

d_call: NA
j_call: TRBJ1-1
v_call: TRBV20-1
cdr3_aa: CSPPVGTEAFF

d_call: NA
j_call: TRBJ1-1
v_call: TRBV7-6
cdr3_aa: CASSLWGAGGTEAFF

d_call: TRBD1
j_call: TRBJ1-4
v_call: TRBV27
cdr3_aa: CASSVSGQSNEKLFF

d_call: NA
j_call: TRBJ1-1
v_call: TRBV2
cdr3_aa: CASKDRNTEAFF

d_call: TRBD2
j_call: TRBJ2-2
v_call: TRBV7-9
cdr3_aa: CASSLGTSSYTGELFF

d_call: NA
j_call: TRBJ2-2
v_call: TRBV7-6
cdr3_aa: CASSYSTGELFF

d_call: TRBD1
j_call: TRBJ2-7
v_call: TRBV7-9
cdr3_aa: CASSFGQEEQYF

d_call: NA
j_call: TRBJ2-7
v_call: TRBV27
cdr3_aa: CASGAGYEQYF

d_call: TRBD1
j_call: TRBJ2-3
v_call: TRBV9
cdr3_aa: CASSVGGTGITDTQYF

d_call: TRBD2
j_call: TRBJ2-7
v_call: TRBV27
cdr3_aa: CASSPEAGAGEQYF

d_call: NA
j_call: TRBJ1-1
v_call: TRBV19
cdr3_aa: CASEGGQGPLGAFF

d_call: NA
j_call: TRBJ2-2
v_call: TRBV27
cdr3_aa: CASSLWVAGELFF

d_call: NA
j_call: TRBJ1-5
v_call: TRBV27
cdr3_aa: CASSFGGNQPQHF